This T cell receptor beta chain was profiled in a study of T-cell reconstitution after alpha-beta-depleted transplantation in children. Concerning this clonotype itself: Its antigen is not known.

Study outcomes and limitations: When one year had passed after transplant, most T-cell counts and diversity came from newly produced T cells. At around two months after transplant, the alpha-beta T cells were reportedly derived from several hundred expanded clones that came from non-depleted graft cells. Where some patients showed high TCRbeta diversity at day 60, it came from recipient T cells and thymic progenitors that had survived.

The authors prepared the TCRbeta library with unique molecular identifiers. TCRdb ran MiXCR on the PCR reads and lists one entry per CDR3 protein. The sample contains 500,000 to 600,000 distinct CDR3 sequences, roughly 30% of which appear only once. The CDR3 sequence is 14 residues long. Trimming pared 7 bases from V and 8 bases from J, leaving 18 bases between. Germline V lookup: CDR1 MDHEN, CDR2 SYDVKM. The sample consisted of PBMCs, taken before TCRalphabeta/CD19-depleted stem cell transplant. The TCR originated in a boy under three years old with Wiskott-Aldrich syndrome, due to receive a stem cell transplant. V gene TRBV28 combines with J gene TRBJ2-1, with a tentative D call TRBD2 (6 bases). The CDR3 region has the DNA TGTGCCAGCACCCGATCCGGTCTAGCGCATGAGCAGTTCTTC. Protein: CASTRSGLAHEQFF.